This T cell receptor beta chain was captured by sequencing in a study of blood T cells in healthy people across ages. The amount of total RNA extracted per sample was at least 5 micrograms. This CDR3 is 12 amino acids long. The V gene lost 1 base and the J gene lost 10 bases, with 8 bases spanning the gap. This clonotype occurred many times. Its antigen is as yet unknown. General study results and limits: Roughly linear declines in TCR beta diversity per million T cells occurred with age.

A second PCR of about 7 to 12 cycles used a sample-barcoded 5' primer and a J-beta primer mix. Each cDNA molecule was tagged by a template-switch adaptor with 12 random nucleotides. TCRdb called the 5' RACE reads again in MiXCR, with one record for every CDR3 protein. Of approximately 690,000 distinct CDR3 sequences detected, around two fifths appear once; the ten largest clones hold about 30%. The TCR originated in a man older than 75 in good health. Input material: blood. The V and J genes are TRBV12-3 or TRBV12-4 and TRBJ2-1; D ambiguous. The CDR3 nucleotides read TGTGCCAGCAGTTTAGGGCCAGACGAGCAGTTCTTC. Protein: CASSLGPDEQFF.